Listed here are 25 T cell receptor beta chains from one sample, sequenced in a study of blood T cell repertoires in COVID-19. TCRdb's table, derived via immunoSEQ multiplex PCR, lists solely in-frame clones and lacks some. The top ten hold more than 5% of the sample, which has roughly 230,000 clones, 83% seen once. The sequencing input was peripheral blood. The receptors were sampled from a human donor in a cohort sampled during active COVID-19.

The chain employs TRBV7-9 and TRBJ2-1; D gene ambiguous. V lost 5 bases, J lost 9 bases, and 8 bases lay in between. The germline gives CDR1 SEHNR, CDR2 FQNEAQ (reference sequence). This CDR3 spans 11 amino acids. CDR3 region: CASSIDSEQFF. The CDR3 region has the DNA TGTGCCAGCAGCATCGATAGTGAGCAGTTCTTC.

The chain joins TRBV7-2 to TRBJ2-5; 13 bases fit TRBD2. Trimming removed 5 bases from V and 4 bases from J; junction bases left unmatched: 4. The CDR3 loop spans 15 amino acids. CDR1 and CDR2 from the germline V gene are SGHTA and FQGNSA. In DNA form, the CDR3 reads TGTGCCAGCAGCGGGACTAGCGGGACCGGAGAGACCCAGTACTTC. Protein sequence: CASSGTSGTGETQYF. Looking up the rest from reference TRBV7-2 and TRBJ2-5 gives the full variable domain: GAGVSQSPSNKVTEKGKDVELRCDPISGHTALYWYRQSLGQGLEFLIYFQGNSAPDKSGLPSDRFSAERTGGSVSTLTIQRTQQEDSAVYLCASSGTSGTGETQYFGPGTRLLVL.

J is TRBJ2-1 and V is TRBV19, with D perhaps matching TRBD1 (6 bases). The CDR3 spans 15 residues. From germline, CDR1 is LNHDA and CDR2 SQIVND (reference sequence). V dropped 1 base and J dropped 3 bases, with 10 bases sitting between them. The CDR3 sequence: CASSIGPGVYNEQFF. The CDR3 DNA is TGTGCCAGTAGTATAGGTCCAGGGGTCTACAATGAGCAGTTCTTC. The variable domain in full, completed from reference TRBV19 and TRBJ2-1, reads DGGITQSPKYLFRKEGQNVTLSCEQNLNHDAMYWYRQDPGQGLRLIYYSQIVNDFQKGDIAEGYSVSREKKESFPLTVTSAQKNPTAFYLCASSIGPGVYNEQFFGPGTRLTVL.

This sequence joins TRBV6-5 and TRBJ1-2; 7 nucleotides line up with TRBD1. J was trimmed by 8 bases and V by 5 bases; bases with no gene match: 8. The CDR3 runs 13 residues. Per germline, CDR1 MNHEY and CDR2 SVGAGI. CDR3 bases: TGTGCCAGCAGTCCCAGACAGGGAGACGGCTACACCTTC. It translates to CASSPRQGDGYTF.

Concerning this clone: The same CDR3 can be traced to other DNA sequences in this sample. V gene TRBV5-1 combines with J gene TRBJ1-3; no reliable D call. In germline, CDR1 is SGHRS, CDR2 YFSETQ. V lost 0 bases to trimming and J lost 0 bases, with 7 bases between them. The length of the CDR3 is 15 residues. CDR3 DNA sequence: TGCGCCAGCAGCTTGGGTAGTAGCTCTGGAAACACCATATATTTT. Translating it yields CASSLGSSSGNTIYF.

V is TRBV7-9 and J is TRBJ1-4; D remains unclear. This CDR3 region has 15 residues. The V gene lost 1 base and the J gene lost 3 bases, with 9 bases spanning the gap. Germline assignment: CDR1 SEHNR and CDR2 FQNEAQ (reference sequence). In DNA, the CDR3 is TGTGCCAGCAGCTTAGGACCGGGATCTAATGAAAAACTGTTTTTT. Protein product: CASSLGPGSNEKLFF.

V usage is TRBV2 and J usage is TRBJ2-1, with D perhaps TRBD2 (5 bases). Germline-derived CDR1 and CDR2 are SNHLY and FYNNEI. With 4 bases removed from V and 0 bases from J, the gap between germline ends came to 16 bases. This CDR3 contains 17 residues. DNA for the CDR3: TGTGCCAGCAGTGTGTTCCCGGGGAGCGACTCCTACAATGAGCAGTTCTTC. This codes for CASSVFPGSDSYNEQFF.

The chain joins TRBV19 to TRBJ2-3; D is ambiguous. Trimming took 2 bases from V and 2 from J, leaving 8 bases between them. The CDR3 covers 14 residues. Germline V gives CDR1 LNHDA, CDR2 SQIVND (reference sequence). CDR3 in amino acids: CASSIWRITDTQYF. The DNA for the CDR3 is TGTGCCAGTAGTATATGGCGGATCACAGATACGCAGTATTTT.

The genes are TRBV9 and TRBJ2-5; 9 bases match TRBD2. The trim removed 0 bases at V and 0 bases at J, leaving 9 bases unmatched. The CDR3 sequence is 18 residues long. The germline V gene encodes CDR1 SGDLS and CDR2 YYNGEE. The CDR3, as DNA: TGTGCCAGCAGCGTAGGTCTAGCGGGGAGATCTTACCAAGAGACCCAGTACTTC. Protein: CASSVGLAGRSYQETQYF.

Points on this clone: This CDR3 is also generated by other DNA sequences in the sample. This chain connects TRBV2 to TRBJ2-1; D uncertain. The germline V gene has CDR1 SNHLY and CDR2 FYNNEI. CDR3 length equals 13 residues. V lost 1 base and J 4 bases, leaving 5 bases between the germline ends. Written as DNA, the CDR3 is TGTGCCAGCAGTGAAGGGAGTTACAATGAGCAGTTCTTC. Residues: CASSEGSYNEQFF.

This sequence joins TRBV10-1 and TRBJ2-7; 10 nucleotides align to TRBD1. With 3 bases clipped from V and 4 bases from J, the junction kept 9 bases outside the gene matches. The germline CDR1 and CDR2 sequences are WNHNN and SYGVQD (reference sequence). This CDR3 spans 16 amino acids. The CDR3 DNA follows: TGCGCCAGCAGTGAAGCCGCGACAGGGGGCATATACGAGCAGTACTTC. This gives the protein CASSEAATGGIYEQYF.

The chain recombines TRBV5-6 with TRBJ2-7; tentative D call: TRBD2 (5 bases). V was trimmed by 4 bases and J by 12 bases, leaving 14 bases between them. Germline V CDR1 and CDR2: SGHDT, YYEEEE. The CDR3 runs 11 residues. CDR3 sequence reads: CASSRTGIGYF. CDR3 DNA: TGTGCCAGCAGCCGGACGGGGATCGGGTACTTC.

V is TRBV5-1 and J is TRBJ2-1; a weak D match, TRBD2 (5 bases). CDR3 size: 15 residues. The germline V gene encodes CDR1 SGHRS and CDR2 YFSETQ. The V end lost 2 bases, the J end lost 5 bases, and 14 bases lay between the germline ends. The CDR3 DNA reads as TGCGCCAGCAGCTTTGAGACGGGAACCAACAATGAGCAGTTCTTC. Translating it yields CASSFETGTNNEQFF.

CDR3 sequence (DNA): TGTGCCAGCAGCTTACAGGGGGCCACCGGGGAGCTGTTTTTT. Its translation is CASSLQGATGELFF. The J gene is TRBJ2-2, the V gene TRBV11-2, with TRBD1 identical over 8 bases. Germline V gene sequence: CDR1 SGHAT, CDR2 FQNNGV. V shed 2 bases and J 4 bases; nucleotides not matched to a gene: 0. The CDR3 has 14 residues.

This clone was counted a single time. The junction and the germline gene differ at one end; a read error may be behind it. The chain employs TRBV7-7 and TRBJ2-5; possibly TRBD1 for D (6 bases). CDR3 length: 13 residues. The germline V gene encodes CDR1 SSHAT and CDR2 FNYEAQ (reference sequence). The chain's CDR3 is CASSRTGLETQYF. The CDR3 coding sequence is TGTGCTAGCAGCCGCACAGGGTTGGAGACCCAGTACTTC.

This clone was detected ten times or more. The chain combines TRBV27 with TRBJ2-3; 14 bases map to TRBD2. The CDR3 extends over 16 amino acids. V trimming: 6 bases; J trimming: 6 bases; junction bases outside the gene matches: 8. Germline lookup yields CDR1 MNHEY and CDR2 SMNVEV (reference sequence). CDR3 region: CASRPGLAGDLDTQYF. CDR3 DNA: TGTGCCAGCAGACCGGGACTAGCGGGAGATTTGGATACGCAGTATTTT.

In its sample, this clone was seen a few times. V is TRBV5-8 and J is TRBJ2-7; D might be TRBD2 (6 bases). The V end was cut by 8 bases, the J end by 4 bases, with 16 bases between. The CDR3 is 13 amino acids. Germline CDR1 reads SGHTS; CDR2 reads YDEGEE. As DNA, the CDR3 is TGTGCCAGACCACTGGCGGGGAGGTACGAGCAGTACTTC. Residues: CARPLAGRYEQYF.

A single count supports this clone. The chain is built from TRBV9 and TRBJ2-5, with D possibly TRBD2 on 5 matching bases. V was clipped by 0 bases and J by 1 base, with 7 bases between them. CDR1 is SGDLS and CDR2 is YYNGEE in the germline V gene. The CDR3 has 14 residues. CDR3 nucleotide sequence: TGTGCCAGCAGCGTAGCTACTAGCCAAGAGACCCAGTACTTC. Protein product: CASSVATSQETQYF.

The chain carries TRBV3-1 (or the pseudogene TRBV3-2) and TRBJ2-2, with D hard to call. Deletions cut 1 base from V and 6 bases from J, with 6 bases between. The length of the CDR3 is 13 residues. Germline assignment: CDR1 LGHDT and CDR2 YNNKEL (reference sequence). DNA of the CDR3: TGTGCCAGCAGCCAAGTATCTCCCGGGGAGCTGTTTTTT. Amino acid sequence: CASSQVSPGELFF.

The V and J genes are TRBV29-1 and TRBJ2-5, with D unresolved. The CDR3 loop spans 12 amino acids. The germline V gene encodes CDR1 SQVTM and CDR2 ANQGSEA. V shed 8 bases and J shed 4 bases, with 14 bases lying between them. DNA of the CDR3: TGCAGCTCCTTAAGCGTGGGAGAGACCCAGTACTTC. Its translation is CSSLSVGETQYF. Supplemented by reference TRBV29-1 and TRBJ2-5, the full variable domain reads SAVISQKPSRDICQRGTSLTIQCQVDSQVTMMFWYRQQPGQSLTLIATANQGSEATYESGFVIDKFPISRPNLTFSTLTVSNMSPEDSSIYLCSSLSVGETQYFGPGTRLLVL.

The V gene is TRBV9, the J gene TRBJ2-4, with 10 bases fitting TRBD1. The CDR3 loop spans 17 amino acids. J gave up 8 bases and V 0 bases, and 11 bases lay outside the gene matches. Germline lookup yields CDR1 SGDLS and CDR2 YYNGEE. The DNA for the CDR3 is TGTGCCAGCAGCGTAGGACTCGGGACAGGGGTGATGGACATTCAGTACTTC. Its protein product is CASSVGLGTGVMDIQYF.

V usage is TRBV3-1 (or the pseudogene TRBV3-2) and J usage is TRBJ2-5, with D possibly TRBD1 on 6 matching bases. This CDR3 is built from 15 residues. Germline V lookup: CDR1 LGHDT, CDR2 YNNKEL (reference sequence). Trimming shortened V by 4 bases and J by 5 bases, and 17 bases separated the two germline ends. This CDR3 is CASSPPQGRSETQYF. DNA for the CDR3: TGTGCCAGCAGCCCCCCGCAGGGGCGGTCCGAGACCCAGTACTTC.

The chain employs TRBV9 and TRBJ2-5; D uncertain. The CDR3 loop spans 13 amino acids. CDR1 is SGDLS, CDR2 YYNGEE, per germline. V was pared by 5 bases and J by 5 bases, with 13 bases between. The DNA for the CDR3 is TGTGCCAGCAGTTCAAGCTTGCGGGAGACCCAGTACTTC. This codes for CASSSSLRETQYF.

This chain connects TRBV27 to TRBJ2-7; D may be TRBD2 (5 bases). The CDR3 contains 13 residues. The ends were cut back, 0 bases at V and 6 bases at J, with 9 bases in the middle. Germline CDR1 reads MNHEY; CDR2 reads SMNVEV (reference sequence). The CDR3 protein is CASSLSRGFEQYF. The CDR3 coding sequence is TGTGCCAGCAGTTTATCGAGAGGGTTCGAGCAGTACTTC.

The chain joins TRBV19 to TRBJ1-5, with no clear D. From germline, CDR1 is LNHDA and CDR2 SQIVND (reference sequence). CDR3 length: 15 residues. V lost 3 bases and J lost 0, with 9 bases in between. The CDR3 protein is CASSIVSDSNQPQHF. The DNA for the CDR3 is TGTGCCAGTAGTATCGTTTCAGATAGCAATCAGCCCCAGCATTTT.